Listed below are T cell receptor beta chains from one sample, sequenced in a study of blood T cell repertoires in COVID-19. Profiling relied on immunoSEQ multiplex PCR, and the TCRdb table lists in-frame clones only, not all of them. Counted here are about 260,000 clones, approximately 91% occurring once; the ten biggest clones make up 0.7%. The sample was peripheral blood. The receptors derive from a human donor in a cohort sampled during active COVID-19. The CDR3 runs from the conserved cysteine through the conserved F or W. A D gene is named only where the DNA matches it firmly. Not all rows give a size; the values are once, few, many and, for expanded clones, a class.

CDR3 length	V gene	clone size	J gene	D gene	CDR3 protein	CDR3 DNA
15	TRBV11-2	-	TRBJ1-3	TRBD1	CASSQWTGSGNTIYF	TGTGCCAGCAGCCAGTGGACAGGTAGTGGAAACACCATATATTTT
14	TRBV30	-	TRBJ1-2	-	CAWSGQVGLYGYTF	TGTGCCTGGAGTGGACAGGTGGGGCTTTATGGCTACACCTTC
12	TRBV7-9	-	TRBJ2-5	-	CASSFGGETQYF	TGTGCCAGCAGCTTCGGCGGAGAGACCCAGTACTTC
15	TRBV3-1/TRBV3-2	-	TRBJ1-2	-	CASSQDGNVLHGYTF	TGTGCCAGCAGCCAAGATGGTAACGTACTTCATGGCTACACCTTC
15	TRBV7-8	once	TRBJ2-7	TRBD1	CASSLFGQGTYEQYF	TGTGCCAGCAGCTTATTTGGACAGGGTACCTACGAGCAGTACTTC
13	TRBV19	-	TRBJ2-7	-	CASSNRGSYEQYF	TGTGCCAGTAGTAATAGGGGCTCCTACGAGCAGTACTTC
15	TRBV19	-	TRBJ1-6	-	CASSIDRDTNSPLHF	TGTGCCAGTAGTATAGACCGGGACACAAATTCACCCCTCCACTTT
18	TRBV7-9	-	TRBJ1-1	TRBD1	CASSSSDRERSGRTEAFF	TGTGCCAGCAGCTCCTCAGACAGGGAGCGGTCGGGTAGGACTGAAGCTTTCTTT
15	TRBV7-2	-	TRBJ2-3	-	CASSLGSGLTDTQYF	TGTGCCAGCAGCTTAGGTTCAGGCCTCACAGATACGCAGTATTTT
16	TRBV19	-	TRBJ1-5	TRBD1	CASSPLTGATGQPQHF	TGTGCCAGTAGTCCGCTGACAGGGGCCACCGGTCAGCCCCAGCATTTT
13	TRBV10-3	-	TRBJ1-1	-	CAISGGGATEAFF	TGTGCCATCAGTGGGGGCGGGGCCACTGAAGCTTTCTTT
14	TRBV19	-	TRBJ2-7	-	CASSIGQRAYEQYF	TGTGCCAGTAGTATAGGACAGAGAGCCTACGAGCAGTACTTC
13	TRBV18	-	TRBJ1-1	-	CASSLRQNTEAFF	TGTGCCAGCTCCCTCCGACAGAACACTGAAGCTTTCTTT
15	TRBV7-2	-	TRBJ1-1	TRBD1	CASSFRQGANTEAFF	TGTGCCAGCAGTTTCAGGCAGGGGGCTAACACTGAAGCTTTCTTT
14	TRBV7-9	-	TRBJ1-1	-	CASSFPRTGTEAFF	TGTGCCAGCAGCTTTCCTAGGACTGGAACTGAAGCTTTCTTT
12	TRBV21-1	-	TRBJ2-7	-	CASQGGLDEQYF	TGTGCCAGCCAAGGAGGGCTAGACGAGCAGTACTTC
17	TRBV7-2	-	TRBJ2-1	-	CASSADPGKTLYNEQFF	TGTGCCAGCAGCGCCGATCCGGGGAAGACCCTTTACAATGAGCAGTTCTTC
12	TRBV10-3	-	TRBJ2-5	-	CAISSGPNNKYF	TGTGCCATCAGTAGCGGGCCCAACAATAAGTACTTC
15	TRBV6-5	-	TRBJ1-3	-	CASSMGPLSGNTIYF	TGTGCCAGCAGCATGGGGCCACTCTCTGGAAACACCATATATTTT
11	TRBV6-5	-	TRBJ1-1	-	CASKANTEAFF	TGTGCCAGCAAAGCGAACACTGAAGCTTTCTTT
17	TRBV12-5	-	TRBJ1-2	TRBD1	CASGLDRGTGPNYGYTF	TGTGCTAGTGGTTTGGACCGTGGGACAGGACCTAACTATGGCTACACCTTC
17	TRBV4-3	-	TRBJ2-1	TRBD2	CASSRRWPSGAGNEQFF	TGCGCCAGCAGCCGTAGATGGCCTAGCGGGGCCGGAAATGAGCAGTTCTTC